Following are 26 T cell receptor beta chains from one sample sequenced in a study of human T cells and chemical hapten exposure. Time point: patch test 2, 6 weeks after DPC sensitization. Treatment meaning: therapeutic diphenylcyclopropenone sensitization with weekly scalp DPC. TCRdb re-called the RACE reads with MiXCR, one entry per CDR3 protein. The data hold roughly 140,000 distinct CDR3 sequences, with about 12% observed a single time. The sequencing here drew on whole blood, taken in connection with sensitization to the hapten diphenylcyclopropenone (DPC). The receptors were sampled from a woman in her forties or fifties with alopecia areata. Some clones in this sample may be carry-over from other donors' samples.

This clonotype was seen ten or more times. The chain has TRBV20-1 and TRBJ2-5; D remains unclear. Germline CDR1 reads DFQATT; CDR2 reads SNEGSKA (reference sequence). With 1 base removed from V and 13 bases from J, the gap between germline ends came to 16 bases. There are 12 residues in the CDR3. As DNA, the CDR3 is TGCAGTGCTAGAGGTGAACGTTGGCGTCCGTACTTC. Its translation: CSARGERWRPYF.

This clonotype was observed a few times. The rearrangement links TRBV19 to TRBJ1-5; D is possibly TRBD1 (5 bases). V was trimmed by 7 bases and J by 10 bases, leaving 23 bases between them. The CDR3 runs to 15 residues. Per the germline V gene, CDR1 is LNHDA and CDR2 is SQIVND (reference sequence). This CDR3 reads CASTPAGRAGGPQHF. CDR3 bases: TGTGCCAGTACCCCGGCGGGCAGGGCGGGTGGACCCCAGCATTTT.

This clonotype showed up many times. The rearrangement joins TRBV28 to TRBJ1-2, with a possible D match to TRBD1 (5 bases). Deletions cut 7 bases from V and 6 bases from J, with 12 bases between. Germline CDR1 and CDR2: MDHEN and SYDVKM. The CDR3 spans 12 residues. The CDR3 reads CASIQGENGYTF. CDR3 coding DNA: TGTGCCAGCATCCAGGGAGAAAATGGCTACACCTTC.

This clonotype has more than one count but fewer than ten. This chain joins TRBV12-3 or TRBV12-4 and TRBJ2-3, with no clear D. V was pared by 6 bases and J by 8 bases, with 15 bases between. The CDR3 loop spans 13 amino acids. The CDR3 is CASRLPFRATQYF. In DNA, the CDR3 is TGTGCCAGCAGACTCCCCTTCCGGGCTACGCAGTATTTT.

This clonotype occurred many times. The rearrangement uses TRBV29-1 and TRBJ2-2; TRBD1 is a possible D gene (6 bases). Germline CDR1 reads SQVTM; CDR2 reads ANQGSEA. The length of the CDR3 is 14 residues. V lost 6 bases to trimming and J lost 0 bases, with 11 bases between them. This CDR3 is CSVLGAANTGELFF. DNA of the CDR3: TGCAGCGTCCTGGGGGCAGCGAACACCGGGGAGCTGTTTTTT.

This clonotype was observed at least ten times. The V call is TRBV2, the J call TRBJ2-5; 12 positions match TRBD1. There are 15 residues in the CDR3. J lost 5 bases, V lost 6 bases, and 7 bases had no gene match. The V gene's germline CDR1 is SNHLY and CDR2 FYNNEI. The CDR3 protein is CASSGDRGRGETQYF. CDR3 coding DNA: TGTGCCAGCAGCGGGGACAGGGGGCGCGGGGAGACCCAGTACTTC. The complete variable domain, with remaining parts taken from reference TRBV2 and TRBJ2-5, reads EPEVTQTPSHQVTQMGQEVILRCVPISNHLYFYWYRQILGQKVEFLVSFYNNEISEKSEIFDDQFSVERPDGSNFTLKIRSTKLEDSAMYFCASSGDRGRGETQYFGPGTRLLVL.

This clonotype was picked up a small number of times. The rearrangement links TRBV20-1 to TRBJ2-7; 8 bases map to TRBD2. V lost 7 bases and J lost 1; bases outside the gene matches: 3. The CDR3 spans 12 residues. The V gene's germline CDR1 is DFQATT and CDR2 SNEGSKA (reference sequence). The CDR3 DNA follows: TGCAGTGGATCTAGCGGGTCCTACGAGCAGTACTTC. Translation: CSGSSGSYEQYF.

This clonotype was seen repeatedly, ten times or more. The chain employs TRBV4-1 and TRBJ2-1; 7 nucleotides agree with TRBD1. V shed 0 bases, J shed 3 bases, and the junction held 8 bases outside the gene matches. Germline V gene data show CDR1 as MGHRA and CDR2 as YSYEKL. The length of the CDR3 is 17 residues. The CDR3 DNA follows: TGCGCCAGCAGCCAAGATGGTGCCCCAGGGGGCTACAATGAGCAGTTCTTC. Translated: CASSQDGAPGGYNEQFF.

The chain recombines TRBV30 with TRBJ2-3; tentatively, D is TRBD2 (5 bases). The CDR3 consists of 13 residues. V was shortened by 4 bases and J by 1 base, with 9 bases between the two germline ends. The V gene's germline CDR1 is GTSNPN and CDR2 SVGIG (reference sequence). CDR3 in amino acids: CAWIGSGTDTQYF. The CDR3 bases are TGTGCCTGGATAGGTAGCGGCACAGATACGCAGTATTTT. Variable domain in full (rest from reference TRBV30 and TRBJ2-3): SQTIHQWPATLVQPVGSPLSLECTVEGTSNPNLYWYRQAAGRGLQLLFYSVGIGQISSEVPQNLSASRPQDRQFILSSKKLLLSDSGFYLCAWIGSGTDTQYFGPGTRLTVL.

This clonotype has a count of ten or more. This chain links TRBV23-1 with TRBJ2-1, with TRBD1 matching over 7 bases. TRBV23-1 is reported as an ORF; its role is uncertain. Trimming at V came to 2 bases and at J to 6 bases, leaving 10 bases not matched to a gene. CDR3 length: 16 residues. The CDR3 coding sequence is TGCGCCAGCAGTCAAGACCGGGACAGAGGTCCCAATGAGCAGTTCTTC. As protein: CASSQDRDRGPNEQFF.

The chain uses TRBV9 and TRBJ1-1; 11 bases agree with TRBD1. J was trimmed by 3 bases and V by 0 bases; bases with no gene match: 13. Germline assignment: CDR1 SGDLS and CDR2 YYNGEE. The CDR3 runs to 19 residues. The CDR3 loop reads CASSVGSGQGASKYTEAFF. CDR3 nucleotide sequence: TGTGCCAGCAGCGTAGGAAGCGGACAGGGGGCGAGTAAGTACACTGAAGCTTTCTTT.

The V and J genes are TRBV29-1 and TRBJ2-7; TRBD1 might be the D (5 bases). Per the germline V gene, CDR1 is SQVTM and CDR2 is ANQGSEA. The ends were cut back, 1 base at V and 1 base at J, with 17 bases in the middle. This CDR3 has 16 amino acids. This CDR3 is CSVEAMEDSHSYEQYF. CDR3 coding DNA: TGCAGCGTTGAAGCTATGGAAGACAGTCATTCCTACGAGCAGTACTTC.

There are a few counts of this clonotype. The chain couples TRBV12-3 or TRBV12-4 to TRBJ1-1; 8 nucleotides agree with TRBD1. J was trimmed by 7 bases and V by 4 bases; bases with no gene match: 17. CDR3 size: 17 residues. CDR3 DNA: TGTGCCAGCAGTTCGGGGGGGGACAGGCGGCCTGGTGGTGAAGCTTTCTTT. Translating gives CASSSGGDRRPGGEAFF.

This clonotype was seen at least ten times. V gene TRBV18 combines with J gene TRBJ2-7, with TRBD2 matching 8 bases. The V segment lost 3 bases and the J segment 6 bases; nucleotides outside the gene matches: 10. Germline assignment: CDR1 KGHSH and CDR2 LQKENI. This CDR3 comprises 15 residues. The CDR3 DNA reads TGTGCCAGCTCACCGGGAGCGGGGGTGGGCTCCGAGCAGTACTTC. This gives the protein CASSPGAGVGSEQYF.

The genes are TRBV28 and TRBJ2-5; D is perhaps TRBD2 (5 bases). Germline V gives CDR1 MDHEN, CDR2 SYDVKM. The CDR3 totals 12 residues. Trimming left V 6 bases short and J 9 bases short, with 14 bases between. CDR3 in amino acids: CASSPLGVSQYF. CDR3 nucleotide sequence: TGTGCCAGCAGCCCCCTCGGGGTCTCCCAGTACTTC. Combining the CDR3 with reference TRBV28 and TRBJ2-5 gives the whole variable domain DVKVTQSSRYLVKRTGEKVFLECVQDMDHENMFWYRQDPGLGLRLIYFSYDVKMKEKGDIPEGYSVSREKKERFSLILESASTNQTSMYLCASSPLGVSQYFGPGTRLLVL.

The V call is TRBV28, the J call TRBJ2-7; the D gene could be TRBD1 or TRBD2 (7 bases each). CDR1 MDHEN and CDR2 SYDVKM come from the germline V gene. There are 14 residues in the CDR3. Trimming cost V 4 bases and J 2 bases, with 12 bases left between them. The CDR3 reads CASSYQGGTYEQYF. The CDR3 DNA reads as TGTGCCAGCAGTTATCAGGGGGGGACCTACGAGCAGTACTTC.

This clonotype was recorded a few times. The chain combines TRBV5-4 with TRBJ2-1; D perhaps matches TRBD2 (6 bases). CDR3 length: 14 residues. With 5 bases removed from V and 4 bases from J, the gap between germline ends came to 13 bases. Per the germline V gene, CDR1 is SGHNT and CDR2 is YYREEE (reference sequence). The CDR3 coding sequence is TGTGCCAGCAGTTCGGGAGTTGCATACAATGAGCAGTTCTTC. Its protein is CASSSGVAYNEQFF.

The gene calls are TRBV6-5 and TRBJ2-2, with 11 bases identical to TRBD2. The CDR3 has 15 residues. Unmatched junction bases numbered 6, after V lost 10 bases and J lost 2 bases. CDR1 is MNHEY, CDR2 SVGAGI, per germline. In DNA form, the CDR3 reads TGTGCCACCTCTACTAGCGGGAGTAACACCGGGGAGCTGTTTTTT. The encoded protein is CATSTSGSNTGELFF.

Concerning this clonotype: A read error may explain this, as a much larger clone is one base away. The chain joins TRBV5-1 to TRBJ1-1; TRBD1 agrees at 7 bases. Germline-derived CDR1 and CDR2 are SGHRS and YFSETQ. The CDR3 runs to 14 residues. The CDR3 sequence is CVSSLKGGTAEAFF. CDR3 DNA sequence: TGCGTCAGCAGCTTGAAGGGAGGGACAGCAGAAGCTTTCTTT. The variable domain in full, with the rest retrieved from reference TRBV5-1 and TRBJ1-1, is KAGVTQTPRYLIKTRGQQVTLSCSPISGHRSVSWYQQTPGQGLQFLFEYFSETQRNKGNFPGRFSGRQFSNSRSEMNVSTLELGDSALYLCVSSLKGGTAEAFFGQGTRLTVV.

In this sample, this clonotype turned up many times. The chain has TRBV19 and TRBJ2-1; 9 bases are shared with TRBD2. Germline CDR1 and CDR2: LNHDA and SQIVND (reference sequence). The CDR3 loop spans 17 amino acids. Trimming removed 4 bases from V and 0 bases from J; junction bases left unmatched: 7. In nucleotides, the CDR3 is TGTGCCAGTAGTACGGATTTTAGCGGGAGCTCCTACAATGAGCAGTTCTTC. Translating it yields CASSTDFSGSSYNEQFF.

This clonotype has more than one count but fewer than ten. The V gene is TRBV2, the J gene TRBJ2-1; 9 bases are shared with TRBD2. Germline V gene lookup returns CDR1 SNHLY and CDR2 FYNNEI. The CDR3 has 15 residues. Losses at the gene ends were 7 bases for V and 4 bases for J; bases not matched to a gene: 8. The chain's CDR3 is CASIGASGVYNEQFF. As DNA, the CDR3 is TGTGCCAGCATTGGAGCTAGCGGGGTATACAATGAGCAGTTCTTC.

This clonotype was counted a single time. The chain uses TRBV12-3 or TRBV12-4 and TRBJ2-2; 9 nucleotides line up with TRBD1. This CDR3 comprises 15 residues. Trimming at V came to 1 base and at J to 4 bases, leaving 1 base not matched to a gene. The CDR3, as DNA: TGTGCCAGCAGTTTAGTACAGGGGGCCACCGGGGAGCTGTTTTTT. This encodes CASSLVQGATGELFF.

This clonotype was counted a few times. V and J are TRBV7-3 and TRBJ2-1; 7 bases fit TRBD2. V gave up 5 bases and J gave up 3 bases; unmatched junction bases: 7. Germline lookup yields CDR1 SGHTA and CDR2 FQGTGA. There are 15 residues in the CDR3. This CDR3 reads CASSPQAGFYNEQFF. The CDR3, as DNA: TGTGCCAGCAGCCCCCAAGCGGGATTCTACAATGAGCAGTTCTTC.

The rearrangement links TRBV12-3 or TRBV12-4 to TRBJ2-2; D call uncertain. V shed 8 bases and J shed 1 base, with 14 bases lying between them. The CDR3 is 15 residues long. The chain's CDR3 is CASGSRGGNTGELFF. CDR3 nucleotides: TGTGCCAGCGGATCCCGCGGCGGGAACACCGGGGAGCTGTTTTTT.

The chain joins TRBV20-1 to TRBJ1-5; a weak D match, TRBD1 (5 bases). Germline CDR1 and CDR2: DFQATT and SNEGSKA (reference sequence). The CDR3 length is 16 residues. The ends were cut back, 1 base at V and 6 bases at J, with 19 bases in the middle. DNA of the CDR3: TGCAGTGCTAGAGGTGGGGGTCCCGAGGATGGTCAGCCCCAGCATTTT. Translation: CSARGGGPEDGQPQHF.

V is TRBV7-2 and J is TRBJ2-3; tentative D call: TRBD2 (5 bases). CDR1 is SGHTA, CDR2 FQGNSA, per germline. CDR3 length: 18 residues. The germline V and J ends were trimmed by 4 bases and 2 bases, with 22 bases remaining between them. The CDR3 DNA reads TGTGCCAGCAGCTGGACCCTGGCGGCGGGCGGCCTCACAGATACGCAGTATTTT. It encodes CASSWTLAAGGLTDTQYF. The full variable domain, completed using reference TRBV7-2 and TRBJ2-3, is GAGVSQSPSNKVTEKGKDVELRCDPISGHTALYWYRQSLGQGLEFLIYFQGNSAPDKSGLPSDRFSAERTGGSVSTLTIQRTQQEDSAVYLCASSWTLAAGGLTDTQYFGPGTRLTVL.